This TCR beta chain derives from a study of neoadjuvant anti-PD-1 for oral cavity cancer. Overall study results and limits: TCR analyses covered only a few patients per response group.

Measured with immunoSEQ multiplex PCR; TCRdb has only the in-frame clones, and not every one. Of 11,000 to 15,000 clones in the sample, roughly 74% were seen once. The patients had HPV-negative, locally advanced oral cavity squamous cell carcinoma. No culture or expansion preceded analysis of these blood cells. Trimming removed 3 bases at V and 5 bases at J, with 11 bases between. The CDR3 is 14 amino acids. Germline CDR1 MNHNS, CDR2 SASEGT. This clone turned up a few times. The antigen is not known. The clonotype originates from a person aged 40-85 years with oral cavity squamous cell carcinoma. The source material was PBMCs, sampled before nivolumab (anti-PD-1) treatment. The chain combines TRBV6-1 with TRBJ1-5; D remains ambiguous. The CDR3 is CASSEQVGDQPQHF. Written as DNA, the CDR3 is TGTGCCAGCAGTGAGCAGGTCGGGGATCAGCCCCAGCATTTT.